This T cell receptor beta chain stems from a study of beta chain features in type 1 diabetes. Study results and limitations: In every one of the four CD4+ subsets, TCRB CDR3s were moderately but significantly shorter in Type 1 diabetes patients. The VDJ junctions of type 1 diabetes patients carried fewer insertions and more deletions.

In its sample, this clone was seen a few times. The antigen is unknown. Researchers reported sorting CD4+ naive, central memory, regulatory and stem cell-like memory cells via CD45RO/CCR7/CD25/CD127/CD95/CD27. Germline assignment: CDR1 SQVTM and CDR2 ANQGSEA. The CDR3 has 13 amino acids. Trimming removed 7 bases at V and 8 bases at J, with 17 bases between. Every isolated RNA sample was fully reverse transcribed, so sequencing captured expressed TCRB transcripts. Assay used: immunoSEQ multiplex PCR; TCRdb lists only in-frame clones, some missing. The table shows roughly 130,000 clones, with roughly 17% occurring only once.

This sequence joins TRBV29-1 and TRBJ1-4, with a tentative D call TRBD1 (5 bases). This TCR was sampled from a man aged 25 to 40 with type 1 diabetes. Sequencing input: central memory CD4+ T cells from blood. CDR3 in DNA: TGCAGCGGATCGACAGCGGACGTCGAAAAACTGTTTTTT. This gives the protein CSGSTADVEKLFF.